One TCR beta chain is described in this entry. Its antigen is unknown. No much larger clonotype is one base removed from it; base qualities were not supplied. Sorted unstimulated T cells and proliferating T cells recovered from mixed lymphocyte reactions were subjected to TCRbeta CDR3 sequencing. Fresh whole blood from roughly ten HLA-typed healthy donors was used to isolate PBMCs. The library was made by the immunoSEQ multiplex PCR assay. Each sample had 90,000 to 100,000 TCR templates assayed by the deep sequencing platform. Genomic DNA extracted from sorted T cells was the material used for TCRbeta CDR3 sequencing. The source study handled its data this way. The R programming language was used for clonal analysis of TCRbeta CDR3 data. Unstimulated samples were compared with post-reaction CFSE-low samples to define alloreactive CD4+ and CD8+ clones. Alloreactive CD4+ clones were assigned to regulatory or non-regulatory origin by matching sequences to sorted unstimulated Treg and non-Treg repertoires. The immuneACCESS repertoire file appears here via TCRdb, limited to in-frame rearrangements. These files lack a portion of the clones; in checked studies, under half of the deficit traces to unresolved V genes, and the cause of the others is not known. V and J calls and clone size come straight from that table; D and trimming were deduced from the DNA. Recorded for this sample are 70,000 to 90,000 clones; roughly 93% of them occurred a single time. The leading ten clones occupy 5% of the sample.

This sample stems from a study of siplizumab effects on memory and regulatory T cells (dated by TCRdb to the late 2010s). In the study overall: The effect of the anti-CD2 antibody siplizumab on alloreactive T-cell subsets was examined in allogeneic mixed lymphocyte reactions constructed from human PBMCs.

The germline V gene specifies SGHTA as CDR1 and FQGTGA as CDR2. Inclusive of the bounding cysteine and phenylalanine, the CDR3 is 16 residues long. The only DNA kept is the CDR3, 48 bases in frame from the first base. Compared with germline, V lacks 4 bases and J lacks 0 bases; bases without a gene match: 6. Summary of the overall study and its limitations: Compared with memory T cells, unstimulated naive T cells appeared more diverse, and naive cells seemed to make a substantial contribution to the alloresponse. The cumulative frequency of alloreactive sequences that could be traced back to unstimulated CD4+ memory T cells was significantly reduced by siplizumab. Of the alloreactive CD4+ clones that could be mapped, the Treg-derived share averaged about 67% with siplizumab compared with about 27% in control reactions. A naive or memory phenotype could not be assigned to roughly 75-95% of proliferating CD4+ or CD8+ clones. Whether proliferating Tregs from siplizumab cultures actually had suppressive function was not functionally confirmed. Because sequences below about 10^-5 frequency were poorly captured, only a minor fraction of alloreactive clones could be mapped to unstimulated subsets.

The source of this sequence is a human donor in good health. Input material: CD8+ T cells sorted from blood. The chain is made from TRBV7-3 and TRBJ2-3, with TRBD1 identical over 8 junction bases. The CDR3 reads CASSSQGAISTDTQYF. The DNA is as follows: TGTGCCAGCAGCTCTCAGGGGGCTATAAGCACAGATACGCAGTATTTT.